The 2 T cell receptor beta chains in this list originate from one sample, sequenced in a study of cytomegalovirus exposure and HLA in healthy donors. This table comes from immunoSEQ multiplex PCR, and its TCRdb copy is limited to in-frame clones, with some not included. The repertoire has tens of thousands of clones, around 96% of them found once; the top ten carry about 4%. The sequenced sample consisted of PBMCs. The receptors shown here come from a man between 18 and 35 years old in good health and CMV-seropositive.

V is TRBV7-2 and J is TRBJ1-2; 8 bases map to TRBD1. The V gene end was trimmed by 5 bases and the J gene end by 8 bases; junction bases not matched to a gene: 7. CDR3 length equals 13 residues. Germline lookup yields CDR1 SGHTA and CDR2 FQGNSA. The DNA for the CDR3 is TGTGCCAGCAGCCTGTCGACAGGGGAGGGCTACACCTTC. Translating gives CASSLSTGEGYTF.

V is TRBV7-2 and J is TRBJ2-1, with 10 nucleotides matching TRBD1. Trimming at V came to 3 bases and at J to 7 bases, leaving 9 bases not matched to a gene. There are 16 residues in the CDR3. CDR1 is SGHTA and CDR2 is FQGNSA in the germline V gene. The CDR3 loop reads CASSFIRDRGFNEQFF. CDR3 in DNA: TGTGCCAGCAGCTTTATCAGGGACAGGGGTTTTAATGAGCAGTTCTTC.